Below, 27 T cell receptor beta chains from the same sample are listed, as sequenced in a study of cytomegalovirus exposure and HLA in healthy donors. PCR amplification relied on 60 Vbeta primers (plus 13 Jbeta primers). Using immunoSEQ multiplex PCR, the repertoire was profiled, and TCRdb retains in-frame clones only, with some absent. This sample carries about 210,000 clones, about 79% of them seen once, and the ten largest clones take over 1.5%. Sequencing was done on a sample of PBMCs. The receptors originated from a male donor in good health and CMV-seronegative.

The rearrangement joins TRBV25-1 to TRBJ1-2; tentatively, D is TRBD1 (5 bases). The CDR3 loop spans 16 amino acids. Per germline, CDR1 MGHDK and CDR2 SYGVNS. Trimming pared 4 bases from V and 2 bases from J, leaving 17 bases between. Here the CDR3 DNA reads TGTGCCAGCAGTGCGACTGGGCGGGGGATCAACTATGGCTACACCTTC. Translated, it gives CASSATGRGINYGYTF.

The chain combines TRBV6-1 with TRBJ1-4; 10 bases align to TRBD1. Germline CDR1 and CDR2: MNHNS and SASEGT. The CDR3 is 15 amino acids. The V segment lost 6 bases and the J segment 6 bases; nucleotides outside the gene matches: 7. CDR3 DNA: TGTGCCAGCAGGAGAACGGGACAGGGGTATGAAAAACTGTTTTTT. It codes for CASRRTGQGYEKLFF.

The gene calls are TRBV30 and TRBJ1-2; a possible D gene is TRBD1 (6 bases). CDR1 is GTSNPN, CDR2 SVGIG, per germline (reference sequence). The V end lost 8 bases, the J end lost 10 bases, and 14 bases lay between the germline ends. The CDR3 covers 10 residues. CDR3 coding DNA: TGTGCCGGGGGCCGGGGAGTCTACACCTTC. It yields the protein CAGGRGVYTF.

J is TRBJ2-1 and V is TRBV7-6; 11 bases are a match to TRBD1. CDR1 is SGHVS, CDR2 FNYEAQ, per germline. After removal of 2 bases from V and 8 bases from J, the junction contained 5 bases not matched to a gene. The CDR3 runs 15 residues. The CDR3 here is CASSLSGQGVHEQFF. Written as DNA, the CDR3 is TGTGCCAGCAGCTTATCGGGACAGGGGGTTCATGAGCAGTTCTTC.

V is TRBV5-1 and J is TRBJ2-1, with 9 bases identical to TRBD2. The CDR3 is 15 residues long. Germline assignment: CDR1 SGHRS and CDR2 YFSETQ. V shed 0 bases, J shed 7 bases, and the junction held 5 bases outside the gene matches. Written as DNA, the CDR3 is TGCGCCAGCAGCTTGGCGGCTAGCGGGATAAATGAGCAGTTCTTC. Protein sequence: CASSLAASGINEQFF.

The chain uses TRBV6-5 and TRBJ1-5; D may be TRBD1 (6 bases). The germline V and J ends were trimmed by 4 bases and 3 bases, with 13 bases remaining between them. Germline CDR1 MNHEY, CDR2 SVGAGI. The CDR3 is 15 amino acids. The CDR3 here is CASSSRTVPNQPQHF. In DNA form, the CDR3 reads TGTGCCAGCAGTTCCAGGACAGTCCCCAATCAGCCCCAGCATTTT.

This chain uses TRBV11-2 with TRBJ2-7, with 10 bases lining up with TRBD1. The CDR3 totals 15 residues. V lost 6 bases to trimming and J lost 0 bases; unmatched junction nucleotides: 5. Germline lookup yields CDR1 SGHAT and CDR2 FQNNGV. CDR3 DNA sequence: TGTGCCAGCAGTTGGCGGACAGGGGGCTCCTACGAGCAGTACTTC. This sequence encodes CASSWRTGGSYEQYF.

The V gene is TRBV5-6, the J gene TRBJ2-5; TRBD1 matches at 9 bases. This CDR3 comprises 14 residues. Trimming took 3 bases from V and 2 from J; bases not matched to a gene: 2. The germline gives CDR1 SGHDT, CDR2 YYEEEE. CDR3 sequence reads: CASSSGTGQETQYF. The CDR3 DNA sequence: TGTGCCAGCAGCTCGGGGACAGGGCAAGAGACCCAGTACTTC.

The V gene is TRBV18, the J gene TRBJ1-1, with D possibly matching TRBD1 (6 bases). The V gene's germline CDR1 is KGHSH and CDR2 LQKENI. The CDR3 is 14 amino acids. V gave up 3 bases and J gave up 7 bases, with 15 bases separating them. The CDR3 is CASSPVQGYGEAFF. The CDR3 region has the DNA TGTGCCAGCTCACCGGTACAGGGTTATGGTGAAGCTTTCTTT. The full variable domain, its missing parts supplied by reference TRBV18 and TRBJ1-1, is NAGVMQNPRHLVRRRGQEARLRCSPMKGHSHVYWYRQLPEEGLKFMVYLQKENIIDESGMPKERFSAEFPKEGPSILRIQQVVRGDSAAYFCASSPVQGYGEAFFGQGTRLTVV.

This chain connects TRBV27 to TRBJ2-5; the D gene is possibly TRBD2 (6 bases). V was pared by 0 bases and J by 5 bases, with 25 bases between. The germline CDR1 and CDR2 sequences are MNHEY and SMNVEV (reference sequence). This CDR3 has 19 residues. CDR3 residues: CASSLSSLRGRSGRETQYF. In nucleotides, the CDR3 is TGTGCCAGCAGTTTATCGAGTTTAAGGGGACGCTCAGGGAGGGAGACCCAGTACTTC.

J is TRBJ1-2 and V is TRBV7-2; D is uncertain. The length of the CDR3 is 12 residues. The germline V gene encodes CDR1 SGHTA and CDR2 FQGNSA. V was pared by 3 bases and J by 7 bases, with 9 bases between. The CDR3 nucleotides are TGTGCCAGCAGCTTTGGAGCGGGTGGCTACACCTTC. Its protein is CASSFGAGGYTF.

The chain couples TRBV29-1 to TRBJ2-3, with D tentatively TRBD2 (5 bases). CDR1 and CDR2 (germline): SQVTM, ANQGSEA. The V gene lost 2 bases and the J gene lost 3 bases, with 12 bases spanning the gap. The CDR3 length is 14 residues. The CDR3 DNA sequence: TGCAGCGTTGAAATGGGCTCGGGGACAGATACGCAGTATTTT. Protein sequence: CSVEMGSGTDTQYF.

The chain employs TRBV5-1 and TRBJ1-5; D is perhaps TRBD1 (6 bases). The V end was cut by 3 bases, the J end by 5 bases, with 12 bases between. CDR3 length: 14 residues. CDR1 and CDR2 (germline): SGHRS, YFSETQ. CDR3: CASSSGQPDQPQHF. The CDR3 bases are TGCGCCAGCAGCTCGGGACAACCAGATCAGCCCCAGCATTTT.

This chain uses TRBV27 with TRBJ2-1; 11 nucleotides align to TRBD2. Germline V gene sequence: CDR1 MNHEY, CDR2 SMNVEV (reference sequence). V trimming: 7 bases; J trimming: 8 bases; junction bases outside the gene matches: 10. The CDR3 has 15 amino acids. CDR3 sequence (DNA): TGTGCCAGCACCGATTGGGCTAGCGGGAGGTATGAGCAGTTCTTC. It translates to CASTDWASGRYEQFF.

The chain has TRBV19 and TRBJ2-7; TRBD2 matches 13 bases. CDR3 length: 17 residues. From germline, CDR1 is LNHDA and CDR2 SQIVND (reference sequence). V gave up 5 bases and J gave up 0 bases; unmatched junction bases: 7. CDR3 region: CASSPGLAGPHSYEQYF. CDR3 sequence (DNA): TGTGCCAGTAGTCCGGGACTAGCGGGACCCCACTCCTACGAGCAGTACTTC.

In this sample, this clone turned up once. The chain has TRBV6-1 and TRBJ2-2; D perhaps matches TRBD1 (6 bases). This CDR3 contains 13 residues. The V and J ends lost 2 bases and 7 bases respectively, with 8 bases between them. CDR1 and CDR2 (germline): MNHNS, SASEGT. CDR3 nucleotide sequence: TGTGCCAGCAGTGAAAGCAGGGGCGGGGAGCTGTTTTTT. Translation: CASSESRGGELFF.

V usage is TRBV9 and J usage is TRBJ2-3; D is undetermined. Germline V gives CDR1 SGDLS, CDR2 YYNGEE. The CDR3 length is 15 residues. Trimming removed 0 bases at V and 4 bases at J, with 12 bases between. The CDR3 loop is CASSVGPELSDTQYF. CDR3 DNA sequence: TGTGCCAGCAGCGTAGGCCCGGAACTATCAGATACGCAGTATTTT.

J is TRBJ2-2 and V is TRBV7-9; 9 bases fit TRBD2. Looked up from germline, CDR1 is SEHNR and CDR2 is FQNEAQ (reference sequence). J was trimmed by 2 bases and V by 5 bases; bases with no gene match: 6. This CDR3 is 16 amino acids long. Here the CDR3 DNA reads TGTGCCAGCAGCGGCGCGGGGGGGAAAAACACCGGGGAGCTGTTTTTT. This translates into CASSGAGGKNTGELFF.

This chain uses TRBV11-2 with TRBJ1-1; 9 bases are a match to TRBD1. Looked up from germline, CDR1 is SGHAT and CDR2 is FQNNGV. V was clipped by 4 bases and J by 10 bases; unmatched bases: 13. This CDR3 has 15 amino acids. CDR3 sequence reads: CASSYRGGQGGGAFF. The CDR3 DNA follows: TGTGCCAGCAGCTACCGGGGGGGACAGGGAGGTGGAGCTTTCTTT.

This clone was counted a single time. The chain carries TRBV6-6 and TRBJ2-7; 9 bases are shared with TRBD1. The CDR3 runs 14 residues. Germline CDR1 MNHNY, CDR2 SVGAGI (reference sequence). V shed 6 bases and J 1 base; nucleotides not matched to a gene: 4. In DNA form, the CDR3 reads TGTGCCAGCAGCGGGACAGGGATTTCCTACGAGCAGTACTTC. Residues: CASSGTGISYEQYF.

The chain has TRBV28 and TRBJ1-2; 9 bases agree with TRBD1. V lost 3 bases to trimming and J lost 6 bases; unmatched junction nucleotides: 5. Germline lookup yields CDR1 MDHEN and CDR2 SYDVKM. The CDR3 length is 14 residues. The CDR3 is CASSLNRGQDGYTF. The CDR3 DNA is TGTGCCAGCAGTTTGAACAGGGGGCAGGATGGCTACACCTTC.

The chain recombines TRBV27 with TRBJ2-1, with D possibly matching TRBD2 (5 bases). Germline lookup yields CDR1 MNHEY and CDR2 SMNVEV (reference sequence). The V gene lost 5 bases and the J gene lost 6 bases, with 14 bases spanning the gap. The CDR3 contains 14 residues. The CDR3 sequence: CASSEEEDTNEQFF. The CDR3 DNA reads as TGTGCCAGCAGTGAAGAGGAGGATACCAATGAGCAGTTCTTC.

This chain connects TRBV27 to TRBJ2-2; 9 bases fit TRBD2. The CDR3 covers 17 residues. The V segment lost 8 bases and the J segment 4 bases; nucleotides outside the gene matches: 14. Germline V gene sequence: CDR1 MNHEY, CDR2 SMNVEV (reference sequence). The CDR3 loop reads CASQPVSGGYGTGELFF. CDR3 bases: TGTGCCAGCCAACCCGTAAGCGGGGGGTATGGCACCGGGGAGCTGTTTTTT.

There are a few counts of this clone. The J gene is TRBJ2-2, the V gene TRBV6-6; weak D call: TRBD2 (7 bases). Germline CDR1 MNHNY, CDR2 SVGAGI (reference sequence). CDR3 size: 16 residues. V was trimmed by 7 bases and J by 0 bases, leaving 15 bases between them. CDR3 coding DNA: TGTGCCAGCAAAGAAGGCGGGGGCGCGAACACCGGGGAGCTGTTTTTT. Its protein is CASKEGGGANTGELFF.

V usage is TRBV6-1 and J usage is TRBJ2-3; 12 nucleotides agree with TRBD1. CDR1 is MNHNS and CDR2 is SASEGT in the germline V gene. Trimming took 8 bases from V and 6 from J; bases not matched to a gene: 6. The CDR3 covers 14 residues. CDR3 nucleotides: TGTGCCAGCCAAGGGACAGGGGGCATGGATACGCAGTATTTT. Amino acids: CASQGTGGMDTQYF.

The rearrangement links TRBV7-9 to TRBJ2-1; tentative D call: TRBD2 (5 bases). V was trimmed by 5 bases and J by 6 bases, leaving 17 bases between them. This CDR3 region has 15 residues. Germline V lookup: CDR1 SEHNR, CDR2 FQNEAQ (reference sequence). CDR3 in amino acids: CASSPDYNRINEQFF. For the CDR3, the DNA is TGTGCCAGCAGCCCTGACTATAACCGAATCAATGAGCAGTTCTTC.

This rearrangement joins TRBV27 to TRBJ1-1, with D hard to call. Between the trimmed V and J ends, which lost 2 bases and 0 bases, there was a span of 4 bases. This CDR3 has 13 amino acids. Germline CDR1 MNHEY, CDR2 SMNVEV (reference sequence). The CDR3 region is CASSLILNTEAFF. The CDR3 nucleotides read TGTGCCAGCAGTTTAATCTTGAACACTGAAGCTTTCTTT.